Listed below are T cell receptor beta chains from one sample, sequenced in a study of blood T cells in healthy people across ages. MiXCR, run by TCRdb on the 5' RACE reads, gives a single entry per CDR3 protein. The sample shows about 570,000 distinct CDR3 sequences, roughly a quarter of them seen only once. These records were also assigned to another study, of T cells of mothers and their children.

The sample comprised blood. Receptor source: a boy younger than 10 in good health. Each CDR3 is given without its conserved first and last residue.

v_call	cdr3_aa
TRBV29-1	SVEIAQETQY
TRBV9	ASSVGAGGPNNEQF
TRBV10-3	AISTGEVFNEQF
TRBV20-1	SASGTGGTEAF
TRBV6-2/TRBV6-3	ASSYPAGDYNEQF
TRBV25-1	ASSGSSGSYEQC
TRBV11-2	ASSSLLTGNSPLH
TRBV3-1	ASTTGQGGSYNEQF
TRBV6-6	ASTGGGLNHEQY
TRBV29-1	SVVSGLQETQY
TRBV20-1	SARTWTGGDTEAF
TRBV20-1	SARTPGLAGVKQETQY
TRBV14	ASSQAGGSWFTDTQY
TRBV20-1	SAAPYEENQETQY
TRBV6-5	ASSYSEAREFGYNEQF
TRBV10-3	AISDRGQSSYNEQF
TRBV29-1	SVGGDRGSNYNEQF
TRBV20-1	SARLAGGSSTDTQY
TRBV2	ASRNSSGSFHEQF
TRBV9	ASSSSGSNLAKNIQY
TRBV7-9	ASRQQTSPEQF
TRBV5-1	ASSLAPKNTEAF
TRBV5-6	ASSTGTANTEAF
TRBV29-1	SVMINLNSPLH
TRBV20-1	SAQTTVETQY
TRBV6-2/TRBV6-3	ASRHQIDYTGEKLF
TRBV25-1	ASSEGYEQY
TRBV10-2	ASSELAGGVGEQF
TRBV7-6	ASSLGPGGTGANVLT
TRBV3-1	ASSQVQGASYGYT
TRBV12-3/TRBV12-4	ASSLARVGGYT
TRBV29-1	SVDSEGYEQY
TRBV21-1	ANQQGRQDKNIQY
TRBV12-3/TRBV12-4	ASSFPTGSSGNTIY
TRBV10-3	AISKTGYTGELF
TRBV3-1	ASTTQETQY
TRBV9	ASGGSVETQY
TRBV14	ASSASGTTTTDTQY
TRBV20-1	SANGEDGGYNEQF
TRBV6-2/TRBV6-3	ASGREDASNEQF
TRBV6-5	ASSYSKASRDGYT
TRBV3-1	AGSQVKGVTEAF
TRBV28	ASRRPPNEQY
TRBV5-1	ASSLAGMDTEAF
TRBV28	ASIQPGANVLT
TRBV12-3/TRBV12-4	ASIGLAGAERETQY
TRBV12-3/TRBV12-4	ASSLAYYEQY
TRBV13	ASGIAQSSYEQY
TRBV29-1	SVEGGTYEQY
TRBV29-1	SVASDPGQGVWQY
TRBV18	ASSPIRGGRPQH
TRBV13	ASSYAADEKLF
TRBV27	ASTSASDNTIY
TRBV7-9	ASSLEVSPETQY
TRBV12-5	ASGLTGAPHYGYT
TRBV9	ASSVNPLRGIYGYT